Each of the 14 T cell receptor beta chains below was sequenced from the same sample in a study of CD8+ T cells in alopecia areata. TCR sequencing used cDNA made by reverse transcription of extracted RNA. Method: immunoSEQ multiplex PCR; TCRdb's copy keeps in-frame clones and lacks some. The sample includes around 140,000 clones, around 87% of them seen just once. Sequences were derived from CD8+ T cells sorted from blood, sampled at week 0. The receptors were sampled from a human donor with alopecia areata.

Written as DNA, the CDR3 is TGCAGCGTCCGGGACACCGTTTCCTACGAGCAGTACTTC. Translated: CSVRDTVSYEQYF. The chain combines TRBV29-1 with TRBJ2-7, with a weak D call TRBD1 (6 bases). Trimming shortened V by 6 bases and J by 1 base, and 13 bases separated the two germline ends. Looked up from germline, CDR1 is SQVTM and CDR2 is ANQGSEA. The CDR3 covers 13 residues.

The chain joins TRBV11-2 to TRBJ2-1; 7 bases agree with TRBD1. The length of the CDR3 is 14 residues. Per germline, CDR1 SGHAT and CDR2 FQNNGV. V shed 5 bases and J 7 bases; nucleotides not matched to a gene: 8. CDR3 DNA sequence: TGTGCCAGCAGCCTTGAGGGGGCGCAAAATGAGCAGTTCTTC. It yields the protein CASSLEGAQNEQFF.

J is TRBJ2-4 and V is TRBV14; TRBD1 aligns across 8 bases. This CDR3 region has 16 residues. V trimming: 2 bases; J trimming: 2 bases; junction bases outside the gene matches: 5. Germline CDR1 is SGHDN and CDR2 is FVKESK. CDR3 region: CASSQPGGQTKNIQYF. CDR3 DNA: TGTGCCAGCAGCCAACCAGGGGGCCAGACCAAAAACATTCAGTACTTC.

DNA for the CDR3: TGTGCCAGTAGTATCGGACTAGCAGACTACAATGAGCAGTTCTTC. Its protein is CASSIGLADYNEQFF. J is TRBJ2-1 and V is TRBV19; 8 bases fit TRBD2. With V trimmed by 3 bases and J by 3 bases, 4 bases remained unmatched. Germline V gene sequence: CDR1 LNHDA, CDR2 SQIVND (reference sequence). CDR3 size: 15 residues. Full variable domain (rest looked up from reference TRBV19 and TRBJ2-1): DGGITQSPKYLFRKEGQNVTLSCEQNLNHDAMYWYRQDPGQGLRLIYYSQIVNDFQKGDIAEGYSVSREKKESFPLTVTSAQKNPTAFYLCASSIGLADYNEQFFGPGTRLTVL.

The table lists this clone with a count of one. This chain joins TRBV10-3 and TRBJ2-1, with 11 positions matching TRBD2. Unmatched junction bases numbered 9, after V lost 0 bases and J lost 5 bases. The V gene's germline CDR1 is ENHRY and CDR2 SYGVKD. CDR3 size: 18 residues. As DNA, the CDR3 is TGTGCCATCAGTGAGTCGAATAGCGGGAGGGCCGTTAACAATGAGCAGTTCTTC. Its translation is CAISESNSGRAVNNEQFF.

V usage is TRBV27 and J usage is TRBJ2-1; 7 bases agree with TRBD1. V lost 6 bases to trimming and J lost 5 bases; unmatched junction nucleotides: 19. From germline, CDR1 is MNHEY and CDR2 SMNVEV (reference sequence). The CDR3 totals 18 residues. CDR3 coding DNA: TGTGCCAGCAGACATAGGAAACCGGGACAGCCCTTTGACAATGAGCAGTTCTTC. This translates into CASRHRKPGQPFDNEQFF.

This chain links TRBV6-5 with TRBJ2-2; TRBD2 matches at 7 bases. The V and J ends lost 9 bases and 7 bases, in that order; junction bases with no gene match: 2. This CDR3 region has 11 residues. Germline loops: CDR1 MNHEY, CDR2 SVGAGI. CDR3 protein: CASTGGGELFF. CDR3 nucleotides: TGTGCCAGTACGGGGGGCGGGGAGCTGTTTTTT.

The chain employs TRBV6-1 and TRBJ2-3; the D is unclear. CDR1 and CDR2 (germline): MNHNS, SASEGT. Trimming cost V 4 bases and J 0 bases, with 14 bases left between them. The CDR3 length is 16 residues. The CDR3 DNA sequence: TGTGCCAGCAGTGCTACTTGGGATCAAAGCACAGATACGCAGTATTTT. Translating it yields CASSATWDQSTDTQYF.

In its sample, this clone was seen once. V usage is TRBV5-6 and J usage is TRBJ2-4; D remains ambiguous. The ends were cut back, 0 bases at V and 10 bases at J, with 11 bases in the middle. Germline lookup yields CDR1 SGHDT and CDR2 YYEEEE. This CDR3 has 13 residues. The CDR3 protein is CASSLEVEKIQYF. In nucleotides, the CDR3 is TGTGCCAGCAGCTTGGAGGTCGAGAAGATTCAGTACTTC.

The chain carries TRBV7-9 and TRBJ2-2; D gene uncertain. The V end lost 5 bases, the J end lost 9 bases, and 1 base lay between the germline ends. The CDR3 consists of 9 residues. Germline CDR1 and CDR2: SEHNR and FQNEAQ (reference sequence). CDR3 amino acids: CASSRELFF. The CDR3 DNA follows: TGTGCCAGCAGCCGGGAGCTGTTTTTT.

This clone was found a few times. The chain recombines TRBV10-1 with TRBJ2-7, with 8 positions matching TRBD1. V was clipped by 0 bases and J by 9 bases; unmatched bases: 4. This CDR3 has 13 amino acids. The germline V gene has CDR1 WNHNN and CDR2 SYGVQD (reference sequence). Written as DNA, the CDR3 is TGCGCCAGCAGTGAGTCTTTAGGACAGGGGCAGTACTTC. This sequence encodes CASSESLGQGQYF.

The chain joins TRBV6-5 to TRBJ1-1, with 8 bases fitting TRBD1. The germline V gene has CDR1 MNHEY and CDR2 SVGAGI. The ends lost 0 bases at V and 3 bases at J; junction bases unmatched: 6. The CDR3 is made up of 16 amino acids. The DNA for the CDR3 is TGTGCCAGCAGTTACTCAGGGACAGGCTTGTACACTGAAGCTTTCTTT. This codes for CASSYSGTGLYTEAFF.

The CDR3 protein is CASRSRDKNTGELFF. CDR3 DNA sequence: TGTGCCAGCAGGAGTAGGGACAAGAACACCGGGGAGCTGTTTTTT. This chain links TRBV10-3 with TRBJ2-2, with TRBD1 as a possible D gene (6 bases). The V end lost 10 bases, the J end lost 1 base, and 16 bases lay between the germline ends. The CDR3 sequence is 15 residues long. CDR1 and CDR2 from the germline V gene are ENHRY and SYGVKD.

The sample holds one count of this clone. V and J are TRBV29-1 and TRBJ2-1; D is ambiguous. Germline V gene data show CDR1 as SQVTM and CDR2 as ANQGSEA. CDR3 length: 10 amino acids. V shed 6 bases and J shed 9 bases, with 9 bases lying between them. The CDR3 bases are TGCAGCGTCCTGAGTGGTGAGCAGTTCTTC. This codes for CSVLSGEQFF.